The 28 T cell receptor beta chains below come from one sample, sequenced in a study of blood T cell repertoires in COVID-19. Clones were sequenced by immunoSEQ multiplex PCR, and TCRdb holds only the in-frame ones, with some missing. The repertoire holds about 80,000 clones, with over 75% as singletons. What was sequenced was peripheral blood. The origin of the receptors is a human donor in a cohort sampled during active COVID-19.

This clone occurred a few times. The chain couples TRBV5-4 to TRBJ1-5; D may be TRBD1 (5 bases). Trimming left V 0 bases short and J 3 bases short, with 13 bases between. Germline loops: CDR1 SGHNT, CDR2 YYREEE (reference sequence). The CDR3 runs 16 residues. CDR3 amino acids: CASSLGSGGNNQPQHF. The DNA for the CDR3 is TGTGCCAGCAGCTTGGGGAGCGGGGGGAACAATCAGCCCCAGCATTTT.

The rearrangement links TRBV27 to TRBJ1-6; 7 positions match TRBD1. J was trimmed by 8 bases and V by 5 bases; bases with no gene match: 9. Germline V gene lookup returns CDR1 MNHEY and CDR2 SMNVEV (reference sequence). The CDR3 is 15 amino acids. In nucleotides, the CDR3 is TGTGCCAGCAGTCTCGGGACAGCCCCATATTCACCCCTCCACTTT. Encoded protein: CASSLGTAPYSPLHF.

The chain links TRBV24-1 to TRBJ1-1, with 7 positions matching TRBD1. V was clipped by 5 bases and J by 1 base; unmatched bases: 3. This CDR3 is 14 amino acids long. Germline V gene data show CDR1 as KGHDR and CDR2 as SFDVKD. The CDR3 is CATSGGTENTEAFF. Written as DNA, the CDR3 is TGTGCCACCAGTGGGGGGACAGAGAACACTGAAGCTTTCTTT.

The chain uses TRBV5-1 and TRBJ2-3; the match to TRBD2 covers 10 bases. CDR1 and CDR2 from the germline V gene are SGHRS and YFSETQ. This CDR3 region has 16 residues. V shed 4 bases, J shed 3 bases, and the junction held 8 bases outside the gene matches. CDR3 nucleotides: TGCGCCAGCAGCCCCGGGACTAGCGCACAGACAGATACGCAGTATTTT. Translated, it gives CASSPGTSAQTDTQYF.

The CDR3 DNA follows: TGTGCCAGCAGCTCTCAGATTGATAGCAATCAGCCCCAGCATTTT. This translates into CASSSQIDSNQPQHF. V is TRBV7-9 and J is TRBJ1-5; D unresolved. The germline V gene has CDR1 SEHNR and CDR2 FQNEAQ (reference sequence). CDR3 length equals 15 residues. The V gene lost 4 bases and the J gene lost 0 bases, with 10 bases spanning the gap.

The rearrangement links TRBV5-5 to TRBJ1-2; D remains ambiguous. Germline CDR1 reads SGHKS; CDR2 reads YYEKEE (reference sequence). With 0 bases removed from V and 8 bases from J, the gap between germline ends came to 11 bases. This CDR3 is 13 amino acids long. CDR3 sequence: CASSLESMGGYTF. The CDR3 nucleotides are TGTGCCAGCAGCTTGGAATCCATGGGCGGCTACACCTTC.

The CDR3 nucleotides read TGTGCCAGCAGCCAAGATACAGGGGGCTTAGCCAAAAACATTCAGTACTTC. It translates to CASSQDTGGLAKNIQYF. J is TRBJ2-4 and V is TRBV4-2, with 9 bases aligning to TRBD1. Per germline, CDR1 LGHNA and CDR2 YNFKEQ. This CDR3 has 17 amino acids. Losses at the gene ends were 0 bases for V and 0 bases for J; bases not matched to a gene: 3.

This chain connects TRBV6-6 to TRBJ1-3; D possibly corresponds to TRBD1 (6 bases). The germline V gene encodes CDR1 MNHNY and CDR2 SVGAGI (reference sequence). The CDR3 has 16 residues. V was trimmed by 5 bases and J by 4 bases, leaving 18 bases between them. The CDR3: CASSISPTGLGNTIYF. The CDR3 nucleotides are TGTGCCAGCAGTATCAGTCCGACAGGATTAGGAAACACCATATATTTT.

This clone was recorded once. V usage is TRBV24-1 and J usage is TRBJ2-3; TRBD1 agrees at 12 bases. The CDR3 is 15 residues long. CDR1 and CDR2 (germline): KGHDR, SFDVKD. J gave up 5 bases and V 9 bases, and 8 bases lay outside the gene matches. CDR3 DNA sequence: TGTGCCACCGGCGGGACAGGGGGCCGGGGAGATACGCAGTATTTT. Residues: CATGGTGGRGDTQYF.

This clone was seen only once. The rearrangement links TRBV2 to TRBJ2-7, with 7 bases fitting TRBD1. The V gene end was trimmed by 4 bases and the J gene end by 2 bases; junction bases not matched to a gene: 8. Germline CDR1 and CDR2: SNHLY and FYNNEI. This CDR3 is 15 amino acids long. CDR3 in DNA: TGTGCCAGCAGTGCCACAGGGGAACCGACCTACGAGCAGTACTTC. It is translated as CASSATGEPTYEQYF.

The chain couples TRBV5-1 to TRBJ2-2, with D possibly matching TRBD2 (5 bases). This CDR3 is 14 amino acids long. Germline values: CDR1 SGHRS, CDR2 YFSETQ. Between the trimmed V and J ends, which lost 0 bases and 4 bases, there was a span of 7 bases. As DNA, the CDR3 is TGCGCCAGCAGCTTGGTAGCGCGCACCGGGGAGCTGTTTTTT. Translation: CASSLVARTGELFF.

This sequence joins TRBV6-6 and TRBJ2-3, with TRBD2 matching 9 bases. Trimming took 6 bases from V and 0 from J; bases not matched to a gene: 7. The germline gives CDR1 MNHNY, CDR2 SVGAGI (reference sequence). The CDR3 runs to 16 residues. CDR3 nucleotides: TGTGCCAGCAGCCTCCTAGCGGGGTATAGCACAGATACGCAGTATTTT. It translates to CASSLLAGYSTDTQYF.

This chain connects TRBV6-6 to TRBJ2-2; a possible D gene is TRBD1 (6 bases). The V gene lost 7 bases and the J gene lost 5 bases, with 11 bases spanning the gap. The CDR3 has 13 amino acids. Germline V lookup: CDR1 MNHNY, CDR2 SVGAGI (reference sequence). CDR3: CASIPGVTGELFF. The CDR3 nucleotides are TGTGCCAGCATCCCAGGGGTGACCGGGGAGCTGTTTTTT.

The chain joins TRBV30 to TRBJ2-2, with TRBD1 identical over 9 bases. Germline CDR1 is GTSNPN and CDR2 is SVGIG (reference sequence). V trimming: 4 bases; J trimming: 7 bases; junction bases outside the gene matches: 7. There are 14 residues in the CDR3. The CDR3: CAWTRTGEVGELFF. CDR3 DNA sequence: TGTGCCTGGACCAGGACAGGGGAGGTCGGGGAGCTGTTTTTT.

By frequency in the sample, this clone is medium-sized. Other DNA sequences in the sample encode the same CDR3. The gene calls are TRBV4-2 and TRBJ2-1; D is unresolved. V was shortened by 0 bases and J by 0 bases, with 6 bases between the two germline ends. Germline V gene lookup returns CDR1 LGHNA and CDR2 YNFKEQ. This CDR3 region has 15 residues. The CDR3, as DNA: TGTGCCAGCAGCCAAGAGTTGAGCTCCTACAATGAGCAGTTCTTC. This gives the protein CASSQELSSYNEQFF.

This chain joins TRBV2 and TRBJ1-1; possible D gene TRBD1, 5 bases. V was trimmed by 1 base and J by 4 bases, leaving 13 bases between them. Germline lookup yields CDR1 SNHLY and CDR2 FYNNEI. The CDR3 sequence is 15 residues long. DNA of the CDR3: TGTGCCAGCAGTGAAGGCGCAGGGATGCCCACTGAAGCTTTCTTT. This translates into CASSEGAGMPTEAFF.

The V and J genes are TRBV2 and TRBJ2-7; 12 nucleotides agree with TRBD1. The CDR3 totals 13 residues. Per the germline V gene, CDR1 is SNHLY and CDR2 is FYNNEI. V lost 6 bases and J lost 7; bases outside the gene matches: 4. DNA for the CDR3: TGTGCCAGCAGGGGACAGGGGGCTGGGGAGCAGTACTTC. Translating it yields CASRGQGAGEQYF.

This sequence joins TRBV7-2 and TRBJ2-3; a possible D gene is TRBD1 (6 bases). From germline, CDR1 is SGHTA and CDR2 FQGNSA. Trimming took 5 bases from V and 0 from J, leaving 15 bases between them. The length of the CDR3 is 16 residues. This CDR3 reads CASSLEGGISTDTQYF. In DNA form, the CDR3 reads TGTGCCAGCAGCCTAGAAGGGGGAATCAGCACAGATACGCAGTATTTT.

Concerning this clone itself: The junction departs from germline at one end; a sequencing error may be responsible. The J gene is TRBJ2-6, the V gene TRBV11-2; D possibly corresponds to TRBD2 (5 bases). CDR3 length equals 12 residues. From germline, CDR1 is SGHAT and CDR2 FQNNGV. Here the CDR3 DNA reads TGTGCCAGCAGCTTCGGGGACAACGTCCTGACTTTC. This encodes CASSFGDNVLTF.

The CDR3, as DNA: TGTGCCAGCATTTTTTTCCTAGGGACTAGCGGCACCGGGGAGCTGTTTTTT. Its protein is CASIFFLGTSGTGELFF. This sequence joins TRBV2 and TRBJ2-2; 11 bases match TRBD2. CDR1 and CDR2 (germline): SNHLY, FYNNEI. V shed 7 bases and J 4 bases; nucleotides not matched to a gene: 11. The CDR3 has 17 residues. Combining the CDR3 with reference TRBV2 and TRBJ2-2 gives the whole variable domain EPEVTQTPSHQVTQMGQEVILRCVPISNHLYFYWYRQILGQKVEFLVSFYNNEISEKSEIFDDQFSVERPDGSNFTLKIRSTKLEDSAMYFCASIFFLGTSGTGELFFGEGSRLTVL.

The chain combines TRBV20-1 with TRBJ1-3; D is uncertain. Germline CDR1 reads DFQATT; CDR2 reads SNEGSKA (reference sequence). CDR3 length equals 11 residues. Trimming pared 2 bases from V and 3 bases from J, leaving 2 bases between. The CDR3, as DNA: TGCAGTGCTAGACTTGGAAACACCATATATTTT. Translation gives CSARLGNTIYF.

The chain uses TRBV5-6 and TRBJ1-6, with a possible D match to TRBD1 (6 bases). The CDR3 has 15 residues. V lost 4 bases and J lost 9, with 17 bases in between. Germline V gene lookup returns CDR1 SGHDT and CDR2 YYEEEE. The CDR3 loop is CASSQDSGPRSPLHF. DNA for the CDR3: TGTGCCAGCAGCCAGGACAGCGGACCGCGTTCACCCCTCCACTTT.

V and J are TRBV5-6 and TRBJ1-5, with D maybe TRBD1 (5 bases). CDR1 SGHDT and CDR2 YYEEEE come from the germline V gene. CDR3 length equals 14 residues. V was shortened by 5 bases and J by 1 base, with 10 bases between the two germline ends. CDR3 region: CASSRQSSNQPQHF. CDR3 nucleotides: TGTGCCAGCAGTCGACAGTCCAGCAATCAGCCCCAGCATTTT.

On this clone: The same CDR3 also results from other DNA sequences found in this sample. This rearrangement joins TRBV28 to TRBJ2-7, with 7 bases matching TRBD1. V shed 5 bases and J 3 bases; nucleotides not matched to a gene: 4. Germline V gene lookup returns CDR1 MDHEN and CDR2 SYDVKM. The CDR3 contains 13 residues. CDR3 DNA sequence: TGTGCCAGCAGTCTCACAGGGGTCTACGAGCAGTACTTC. This translates into CASSLTGVYEQYF.

The chain has TRBV24-1 and TRBJ2-3; D perhaps matches TRBD2 (6 bases). Germline CDR1 reads KGHDR; CDR2 reads SFDVKD. The ends were cut back, 4 bases at V and 3 bases at J, with 13 bases in the middle. The CDR3 totals 15 residues. CDR3 amino acids: CATSEEAGWTDTQYF. In DNA, the CDR3 is TGTGCCACCAGTGAAGAGGCGGGATGGACAGATACGCAGTATTTT.

The chain joins TRBV5-5 to TRBJ1-1, with D possibly being TRBD1 (5 bases). The germline CDR1 and CDR2 sequences are SGHKS and YYEKEE (reference sequence). Deletions cut 4 bases from V and 1 base from J, with 11 bases between. The CDR3 is 14 amino acids. CDR3 DNA: TGTGCCAGCAGCCTGGGACTCCCGAACACTGAAGCTTTCTTT. Protein product: CASSLGLPNTEAFF. The entire variable domain, with the rest obtained from reference TRBV5-5 and TRBJ1-1, is as follows: DAGVTQSPTHLIKTRGQQVTLRCSPISGHKSVSWYQQVLGQGPQFIFQYYEKEERGRGNFPDRFSARQFPNYSSELNVNALLLGDSALYLCASSLGLPNTEAFFGQGTRLTVV.

This clone was recorded a few times. CDR3 protein: CATSRVGAPNSGNTIYF. CDR3 nucleotides: TGTGCCACCAGCAGAGTTGGGGCACCCAACTCTGGAAACACCATATATTTT. The rearrangement links TRBV15 to TRBJ1-3; D may be TRBD1 (5 bases). The V end lost 1 base, the J end lost 0 bases, and 13 bases lay between the germline ends. CDR1 and CDR2 from the germline V gene are LNHNV and YYDKDF (reference sequence). This CDR3 has 17 residues.

The chain's CDR3 is CASLYTAGGGELFF. The CDR3 DNA follows: TGCGCCAGCCTCTATACCGCGGGCGGCGGGGAGCTGTTTTTT. The chain recombines TRBV5-1 with TRBJ2-2; possibly TRBD2 for D (5 bases). V was shortened by 7 bases and J by 7 bases, with 17 bases between the two germline ends. The CDR3 consists of 14 residues. In germline, CDR1 is SGHRS, CDR2 YFSETQ.